The rows below give T cell receptor beta chains drawn from one sample of a study of T-cell reconstitution after alpha-beta-depleted transplantation in children. A single record per CDR3 protein comes from TCRdb applying MiXCR to the PCR reads. Of about 420,000 distinct CDR3 sequences in the sample, about 17% were seen once. Here the sequenced sample was PBMCs, mostly from graft donor cells, taken 360 days after TCRalphabeta/CD19-depleted stem cell transplant. These receptor sequences come from a boy under two years old who had a stem cell transplant for Wiskott-Aldrich syndrome, so the T cells may come from the graft donor. The CDR3 runs from the conserved cysteine through the conserved F or W. The order of the fields is J gene, V gene, clone size, D gene, CDR3 DNA, CDR3 protein. A D gene is named only where the DNA matches it firmly. The listing skips clone size in some rows; elsewhere it reads once, few, many or a size class.

TRBJ2-6 TRBV28 - - TGTGCCAGCAGTCCCCGACTGTATTCTGGGGCCAACGTCCTGACTTTC CASSPRLYSGANVLTF
TRBJ1-5 TRBV10-3 - - TGTGCCATCAGTCAGTTCAGGGATCAGCCCCAGCATTTT CAISQFRDQPQHF
TRBJ2-1 TRBV29-1 - - TGCAGCGTTGTGGTAGAAAAATCCCCGAGCTCGAGATACAATGAGCAGTTCTTC CSVVVEKSPSSRYNEQFF
TRBJ2-7 TRBV5-5 - - TGTGCCAGCAGCTTTTTTAGGAGCTCCTACGAGCAGTACTTC CASSFFRSSYEQYF
TRBJ2-7 TRBV11-2 - - TGTGCCAGCAGCTTATTCTGGGGAGTGCCCCTCTACGAGCAGTACTTC CASSLFWGVPLYEQYF
TRBJ2-5 TRBV29-1 - - TGCAGCGTTTCGGGACACCAAGAGACCCAGTACTTC CSVSGHQETQYF
TRBJ2-1 TRBV7-9 few - TGTGCCAGCAGCTACATGCGGACTTATACTTCCAATGAGCAGTTCTTC CASSYMRTYTSNEQFF
TRBJ1-1 TRBV24-1 few - TGTGCCACCAGAGCGGCGGGAATGAACACTGAAGCTTTCTTT CATRAAGMNTEAFF
TRBJ2-5 TRBV5-1 few - TGCGCCAGCAGCTTGGCAGGGAAGCAAGAGACCCAGTACTTC CASSLAGKQETQYF
TRBJ2-3 TRBV29-1 few TRBD2 TGCAGCGTTGAGATAGCGGGAGGGCGAGAGTACACAGATACGCAGTATTTT CSVEIAGGREYTDTQYF
TRBJ1-2 TRBV3-1 few TRBD1 TGTGCCAGCAGCCAAGGCTGGACAGGCCGTGGGTATGGCTACACCTTC CASSQGWTGRGYGYTF
TRBJ2-3 TRBV18 - - TGTGCCAGCTCACCACGGAGGGACACAGATACGCAGTATTTT CASSPRRDTDTQYF
TRBJ2-1 TRBV9 many - TGTGCCAGCAGCACCAGACAGGTATCCTACAATGAGCAGTTCTTC CASSTRQVSYNEQFF
TRBJ2-7 TRBV5-1 few TRBD1 TGCGCCAGCAGAGCCGGGACAGGGAACACCGAGCAGTACTTC CASRAGTGNTEQYF
TRBJ2-7 TRBV25-1 few TRBD2 TGTGCCAGCAGTGGTTGGACTAGCGGGACCGAGCAGTACTTC CASSGWTSGTEQYF
TRBJ2-7 TRBV7-6 - - TGTGCCAGCAGCTTAAGCTTTACGGACTACGAGCAGTACTTC CASSLSFTDYEQYF
TRBJ2-7 TRBV6-2/TRBV6-3 - TRBD1 TGTGCCAGCACCGGGACAGTTTACGAGCAGTACTTC CASTGTVYEQYF